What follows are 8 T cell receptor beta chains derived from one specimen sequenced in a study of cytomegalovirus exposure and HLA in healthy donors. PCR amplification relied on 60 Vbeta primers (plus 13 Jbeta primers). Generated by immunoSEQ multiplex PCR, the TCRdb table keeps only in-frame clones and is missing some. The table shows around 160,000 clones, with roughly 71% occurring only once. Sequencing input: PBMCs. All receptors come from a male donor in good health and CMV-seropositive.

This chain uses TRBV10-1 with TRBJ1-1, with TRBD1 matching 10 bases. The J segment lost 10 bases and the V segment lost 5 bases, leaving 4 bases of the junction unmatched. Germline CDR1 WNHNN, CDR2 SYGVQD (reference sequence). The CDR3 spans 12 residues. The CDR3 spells CASSPRDRGAFF. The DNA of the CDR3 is TGCGCCAGCAGTCCCCGGGACAGGGGAGCTTTCTTT.

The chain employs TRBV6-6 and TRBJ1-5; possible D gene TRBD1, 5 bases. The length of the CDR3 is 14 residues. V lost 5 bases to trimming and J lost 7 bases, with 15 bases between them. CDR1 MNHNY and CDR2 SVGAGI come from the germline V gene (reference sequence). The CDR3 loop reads CASSRADRGQPQHF. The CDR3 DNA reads TGTGCCAGCAGTAGGGCCGACCGGGGGCAGCCCCAGCATTTT.

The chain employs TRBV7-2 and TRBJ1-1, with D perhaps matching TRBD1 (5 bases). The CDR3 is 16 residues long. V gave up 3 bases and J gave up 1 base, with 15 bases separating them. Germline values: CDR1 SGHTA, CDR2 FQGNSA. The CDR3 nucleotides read TGTGCCAGCAGCTTGGACTGGGGGGTAAGGAACACTGAAGCTTTCTTT. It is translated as CASSLDWGVRNTEAFF.

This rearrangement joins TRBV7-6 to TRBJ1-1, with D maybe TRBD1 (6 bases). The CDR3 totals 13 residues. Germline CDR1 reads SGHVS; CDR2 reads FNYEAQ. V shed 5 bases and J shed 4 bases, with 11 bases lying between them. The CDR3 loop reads CASSASGATEAFF. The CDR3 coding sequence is TGTGCCAGCAGCGCCTCAGGGGCCACTGAAGCTTTCTTT.

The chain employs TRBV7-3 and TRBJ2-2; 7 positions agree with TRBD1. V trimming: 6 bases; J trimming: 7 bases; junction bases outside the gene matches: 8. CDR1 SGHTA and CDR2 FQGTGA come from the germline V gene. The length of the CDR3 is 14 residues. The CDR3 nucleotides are TGTGCCAGCAGTGAGGGGGCGCTCGGCGGGGAGCTGTTTTTT. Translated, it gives CASSEGALGGELFF.

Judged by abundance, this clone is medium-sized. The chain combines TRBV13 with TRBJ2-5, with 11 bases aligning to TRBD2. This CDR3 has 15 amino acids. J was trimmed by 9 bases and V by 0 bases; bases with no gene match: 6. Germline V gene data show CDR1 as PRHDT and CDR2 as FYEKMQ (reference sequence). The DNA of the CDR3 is TGTGCCAGCAGCTTAGGACTAGCGGGGGCCGGCGCCCAGTACTTC. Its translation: CASSLGLAGAGAQYF.

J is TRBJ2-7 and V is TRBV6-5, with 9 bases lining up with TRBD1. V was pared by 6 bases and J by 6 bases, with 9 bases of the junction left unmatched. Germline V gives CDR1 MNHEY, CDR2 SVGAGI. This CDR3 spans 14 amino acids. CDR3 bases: TGTGCCAGCAGGTCCGGGACAGGGATTTCCGAGCAGTACTTC. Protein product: CASRSGTGISEQYF.

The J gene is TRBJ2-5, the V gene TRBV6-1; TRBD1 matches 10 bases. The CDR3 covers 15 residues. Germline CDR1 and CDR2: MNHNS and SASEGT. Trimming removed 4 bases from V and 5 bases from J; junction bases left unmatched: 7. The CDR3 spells CASSVRDRGSETQYF. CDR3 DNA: TGTGCCAGCAGTGTCCGGGACAGGGGATCCGAGACCCAGTACTTC.